The rows below give T cell receptor beta chains drawn from one sample of a study of response to subunit inactivated influenza vaccine. TCRdb passed the RT-PCR reads through MiXCR, listing each CDR3 protein once. The sample includes approximately 730,000 distinct CDR3 sequences, about 15% of them seen just once. The material sequenced was PBMCs from blood, taken approximately 15 days before vaccination. The source of these receptors is a man aged 45-65 years who received an inactivated influenza vaccine. Both conserved end residues are part of each CDR3. The D gene is left open where the match is weak. Part of the rows lack a size; the others show once, few, many or a class for expanded clones.

j_call	v_call	clone_size	d_call	cdr3_nt	cdr3_aa
TRBJ2-7	TRBV7-9	.	TRBD2	TGTGCCAGCAGCTTTAGGACTAGCGGGACGTACGAGCAGTACTTC	CASSFRTSGTYEQYF
TRBJ1-2	TRBV24-1	.	TRBD1	TGTGCCACCAGTGACACAGGGGTCTATGGCTACACCTTC	CATSDTGVYGYTF
TRBJ2-3	TRBV20-1	.	.	TGCAGTGCTAAAGCCACAAGCGGTAGCACAGATACGCAGTATTTT	CSAKATSGSTDTQYF
TRBJ1-1	TRBV5-1	few	.	TGCGCCAGCAGCTTGGGGGTAGTCAGGCTAACCACTGAAGCTTTCTTT	CASSLGVVRLTTEAFF
TRBJ2-4	TRBV6-1	.	.	TGTGCCAGCAGTCCCACTAGGATCGGCATTCAGTACTTC	CASSPTRIGIQYF
TRBJ1-1	TRBV12-3/TRBV12-4	.	.	TGTGCCAGCAGTTTCGGCATAGCTGAAGCTTTCTTT	CASSFGIAEAFF
TRBJ2-7	TRBV19	few	.	TGTGCCAGTAGTAATGAACTTCGACTGGGTGAGCAGTACTTC	CASSNELRLGEQYF
TRBJ1-1	TRBV30	few	.	TGTGCCTGGAGTGTAAGGCGGAACACTGAAGCTTTCTTT	CAWSVRRNTEAFF
TRBJ2-1	TRBV20-1	many	.	TGCAGTGCTAGAAAGGATCCCCACTACAATGAGCAGTTCTTC	CSARKDPHYNEQFF
TRBJ2-7	TRBV7-2	.	.	TGTGCCAGCAGCTTAAGGGACGTGAGGGACGGTTTCTACGAGCAGTACTTC	CASSLRDVRDGFYEQYF
TRBJ2-4	TRBV9	few	.	TGTGCCAGCAGCGTAGACGTACACAGGGGGGGGTTAGCCAAAAACATTCAGTACTTC	CASSVDVHRGGLAKNIQYF
TRBJ1-2	TRBV7-8	many	TRBD1	TGTGCCAGCACCTCCAGACAGGGGGCGCCTAACTATGGCTACACCTTC	CASTSRQGAPNYGYTF
TRBJ1-1	TRBV12-3/TRBV12-4	many	.	TGTGCCAGCAGTTCAGGGGTCAGAGCTTTCTTT	CASSSGVRAFF
TRBJ2-1	TRBV6-2/TRBV6-3	.	TRBD2	TGTGCCAGCAGTTACCAGGGACTATGGCTGTTCTTC	CASSYQGLWLFF
TRBJ2-7	TRBV4-3	.	.	TGCGCCAGCAGCCAAGAGGTCTATACCTCCTACGAGCAGTACTTC	CASSQEVYTSYEQYF
TRBJ2-1	TRBV6-2/TRBV6-3	few	.	TGTGCCAGCAGTTACTTCAAGTACAATGAGCAGTTCTTC	CASSYFKYNEQFF
TRBJ2-7	TRBV4-2	few	TRBD2	TGTGCCAGCAGCCAGGAATCTAGCGGGGGGTTATACGAGCAGTACTTC	CASSQESSGGLYEQYF
TRBJ2-1	TRBV5-1	.	.	TGCGCCAGCAGCTTGCGGCTGCCTGGGCAGGGAGAGTATAATGAGCAGTTCTTC	CASSLRLPGQGEYNEQFF
TRBJ1-5	TRBV6-2/TRBV6-3	.	.	TGTGCCAGCGAGGGGCGAAGGGTCAATCAGCCCCAGCATTTT	CASEGRRVNQPQHF
TRBJ2-3	TRBV28	.	TRBD2	TGTGCCAGCAGAGAATCGGGGGGGAGCACAGATACGCAGTATTTT	CASRESGGSTDTQYF
TRBJ1-2	TRBV7-9	.	.	TGTGCCAGCAGCCCCCAGGAGGGCTACACCTTC	CASSPQEGYTF
TRBJ1-2	TRBV18	many	.	TGTGCCAGCTCACCCGACAGTTCCTATGGCTACACCTTC	CASSPDSSYGYTF
TRBJ2-1	TRBV20-1	.	TRBD2	TGCAGTGCTAGAATGCTAGCGGACACAGCTAACAATGAGCAGTTCTTC	CSARMLADTANNEQFF